This T cell receptor beta chain was identified during a study of blood T cells in healthy people across ages. General observations from the study: In long-lived donors, naive CD4+ cell counts and diversity exceeded those of aged donors. While age rose, TCR beta diversity per million T cells dropped in a roughly linear way.

The use of a sample-barcoded 5' primer and a J-beta primer mix characterized a second PCR of roughly 6 to 12 cycles. The template-switch adaptor, which had 12 random nucleotides, put a tag on each cDNA molecule. TCRdb re-derived calls from the 5' RACE reads in MiXCR, one entry per CDR3 protein. The sample consists of over 600,000 distinct CDR3 sequences, just over 55% of them appearing once. A remark on this clonotype: Its antigen remains unidentified.

Each of the donors had about 9.9 milliliters of peripheral blood drawn into EDTA-treated Vacutainer tubes. Sequencing used blood. The receptor's source is a man between 40 and 49 years old in good health.

The CDR3 DNA follows: TGTGCCAGCAGCGTAGCCTCGAGCGAGAAGGAGCAGTACTTC. It codes for CASSVASSEKEQYF. The V and J genes are TRBV9 and TRBJ2-5, with D uncertain. This CDR3 is built from 14 residues. With 0 bases removed from V and 11 bases from J, the gap between germline ends came to 17 bases. CDR1 and CDR2 (germline): SGDLS, YYNGEE.